This entry lists 31 T cell receptor beta chains sequenced from one sample in a study of T cells in localized non-small cell lung cancer. TCRdb's copy holds only in-frame clones and misses some; the assay was immunoSEQ multiplex PCR. Of approximately 100,000 clones in the sample, roughly 91% were seen once. The material was PBMCs, obtained before any cancer treatment. The receptors were gathered from a woman aged 35 to 75 with stage II squamous cell lung carcinoma.

The rearrangement joins TRBV30 to TRBJ2-7, with 10 bases aligning to TRBD2. J lost 2 bases, V lost 4 bases, and 2 bases had no gene match. Germline CDR1 is GTSNPN and CDR2 is SVGIG (reference sequence). CDR3 length: 13 amino acids. In nucleotides, the CDR3 is TGTGCCTGGAAGGGACTAGCGCCCTACGAGCAGTACTTC. This translates into CAWKGLAPYEQYF.

The chain uses TRBV7-2 and TRBJ2-5; 8 nucleotides match TRBD2. CDR3 size: 15 residues. The junction had 7 bases not matched to a gene; V was cut back by 5 bases and J by 2 bases. CDR1 is SGHTA, CDR2 FQGNSA, per germline. The CDR3 DNA is TGTGCCAGCAGCCCCCCCGGGAGGGGACAAGAGACCCAGTACTTC. Its protein product is CASSPPGRGQETQYF.

The count of this clone is one. This chain uses TRBV7-6 with TRBJ2-5; D unresolved. CDR1 and CDR2 (germline): SGHVS, FNYEAQ. Trimming shortened V by 5 bases and J by 3 bases, and 10 bases separated the two germline ends. The CDR3 loop spans 13 amino acids. CDR3 sequence (DNA): TGTGCCAGCAGCCTCCCGACTGAAGAGACCCAGTACTTC. Residues: CASSLPTEETQYF.

V is TRBV5-4 and J is TRBJ2-5; D possibly matches TRBD1 or TRBD2 (6 bases each). CDR1 is SGHNT, CDR2 YYREEE, per germline (reference sequence). Trimming took off 5 bases at V and 2 bases at J, with 13 bases between the two ends. The CDR3 sequence is 14 residues long. CDR3 nucleotide sequence: TGTGCCAGCAGACACCAGGGGAGGCAAGAGACCCAGTACTTC. Translating it yields CASRHQGRQETQYF.

The chain has TRBV7-2 and TRBJ2-2; 10 bases align to TRBD2. Germline trimming cut 4 bases from V and 4 bases from J; bases unmatched to any gene: 3. Germline CDR1 SGHTA, CDR2 FQGNSA. This CDR3 is built from 15 residues. The CDR3 DNA is TGTGCCAGCAGCTCGCTAGCGGGAGTCACCGGGGAGCTGTTTTTT. As protein: CASSSLAGVTGELFF.

The V gene is TRBV11-1, the J gene TRBJ1-1; no reliable D call. This CDR3 is built from 13 residues. The germline gives CDR1 SGHAT, CDR2 FQDESV (reference sequence). V lost 3 bases, J lost 3 bases, and 8 bases lay in between. CDR3 DNA sequence: TGTGCCAGCAGCTTCTTCGTCTACACTGAAGCTTTCTTT. Its translation is CASSFFVYTEAFF.

The J gene is TRBJ1-4, the V gene TRBV6-5, with D unresolved. V lost 0 bases and J 8 bases, leaving 16 bases between the germline ends. This CDR3 spans 16 amino acids. Germline CDR1 MNHEY, CDR2 SVGAGI. This CDR3 is CASSYSRAKAGEKLFF. DNA for the CDR3: TGTGCCAGCAGTTACTCCCGGGCTAAGGCGGGAGAAAAACTGTTTTTT.

This clone was seen a handful of times. The chain uses TRBV4-1 and TRBJ1-2, with D possibly matching TRBD1 (6 bases). Trimming took off 3 bases at V and 4 bases at J, with 21 bases between the two ends. Germline-derived CDR1 and CDR2 are MGHRA and YSYEKL. The length of the CDR3 is 17 residues. The CDR3 DNA is TGCGCCAGCAGCCAGTTACCTCGGACAGCCGCTTTCTATGGCTACACCTTC. Translating it yields CASSQLPRTAAFYGYTF.

V and J are TRBV6-5 and TRBJ1-6; D uncertain. Germline CDR1 MNHEY, CDR2 SVGAGI. V was cut by 4 bases and J by 1 base, with 11 bases left in between. This CDR3 comprises 16 residues. Here the CDR3 reads CASSSERNSYNSPLHF. The DNA for the CDR3 is TGTGCCAGCAGTTCGGAAAGGAATTCCTATAATTCACCCCTCCACTTT.

This clone has just one count. This rearrangement joins TRBV6-5 to TRBJ1-2; unclear D gene. CDR1 MNHEY and CDR2 SVGAGI come from the germline V gene. The CDR3 loop spans 13 amino acids. V was shortened by 0 bases and J by 7 bases, with 9 bases between the two germline ends. Here the CDR3 reads CASSYSTGGGYTF. As DNA, the CDR3 is TGTGCCAGCAGTTACTCGACGGGTGGTGGCTACACCTTC.

The rearrangement links TRBV6-5 to TRBJ1-1, with 9 nucleotides matching TRBD1. After removal of 5 bases from V and 5 bases from J, the junction contained 9 bases not matched to a gene. The CDR3 consists of 15 residues. Germline lookup yields CDR1 MNHEY and CDR2 SVGAGI. The CDR3 coding sequence is TGTGCCAGCAGTACTAACAGGGGGCGAAGGACTGAAGCTTTCTTT. Protein: CASSTNRGRRTEAFF.

This chain joins TRBV28 and TRBJ1-2; D perhaps matches TRBD1 (5 bases). CDR1 and CDR2 (germline): MDHEN, SYDVKM. Deletions cut 6 bases from V and 8 bases from J, with 19 bases between. The CDR3 has 14 residues. The CDR3 DNA sequence: TGTGCCAGCAGCTTAAGGGGCGGGGTCGGGGGCTACACCTTC. Encoded protein: CASSLRGGVGGYTF.

This sequence joins TRBV2 and TRBJ1-1; 7 positions agree with TRBD1. This CDR3 spans 14 amino acids. The trim removed 10 bases at V and 0 bases at J, leaving 8 bases unmatched. Germline lookup yields CDR1 SNHLY and CDR2 FYNNEI. The CDR3 bases are TGTGCCACCGGGACAGAAGTCATGAACACTGAAGCTTTCTTT. It yields the protein CATGTEVMNTEAFF.

In its sample, this clone was seen once. V and J are TRBV28 and TRBJ1-5; D gene ambiguous. Trimming removed 5 bases at V and 11 bases at J, with 13 bases between. This CDR3 spans 12 amino acids. CDR1 and CDR2 from the germline V gene are MDHEN and SYDVKM. The CDR3 protein is CASSSPQWAQHF. DNA of the CDR3: TGTGCCAGCAGTAGCCCCCAGTGGGCCCAGCATTTT.

The genes are TRBV6-1 and TRBJ2-1, with 10 bases identical to TRBD2. V gave up 8 bases and J gave up 7 bases; unmatched junction bases: 5. CDR1 and CDR2 (germline): MNHNS, SASEGT. The CDR3 runs 13 residues. DNA for the CDR3: TGTGCCAGCGAGCGGGGGGGCCGGAATGAGCAGTTCTTC. This encodes CASERGGRNEQFF.

The V call is TRBV21-1, the J call TRBJ2-1; the table's D gene call, TRBD1, was not cross checked with the DNA. TRBV21-1 is marked as a pseudogene. The length of the CDR3 is 15 residues. CDR3 in amino acids: CASSRGQGADNEQFF. CDR3 DNA: TGTGCCAGCAGCAGGGGACAGGGGGCGGACAATGAGCAGTTCTTC.

This chain connects TRBV5-6 to TRBJ2-2; 15 positions agree with TRBD2. Per the germline V gene, CDR1 is SGHDT and CDR2 is YYEEEE. The CDR3 is 18 residues long. J gave up 0 bases and V 4 bases, and 4 bases lay outside the gene matches. The CDR3 nucleotides read TGTGCCAGCAGCCGGGGACTAGCGGGGGGCCCGAACACCGGGGAGCTGTTTTTT. It codes for CASSRGLAGGPNTGELFF. Supplemented by reference TRBV5-6 and TRBJ2-2, the full variable domain reads DAGVTQSPTHLIKTRGQQVTLRCSPKSGHDTVSWYQQALGQGPQFIFQYYEEEERQRGNFPDRFSGHQFPNYSSELNVNALLLGDSALYLCASSRGLAGGPNTGELFFGEGSRLTVL.

This clone turned up a few times. The gene calls are TRBV6-1 and TRBJ2-7; D gene ambiguous. V dropped 1 base and J dropped 6 bases, with 13 bases sitting between them. Germline values: CDR1 MNHNS, CDR2 SASEGT. This CDR3 has 14 residues. The CDR3 loop is CASSEVGRWSEQYF. The CDR3 bases are TGTGCCAGCAGTGAAGTCGGTAGGTGGTCCGAGCAGTACTTC.

This chain links TRBV5-6 with TRBJ1-2; 8 nucleotides line up with TRBD1. Trimming cost V 1 base and J 6 bases; bases outside gene matches: 8. Germline V lookup: CDR1 SGHDT, CDR2 YYEEEE. This CDR3 is 15 amino acids long. CDR3 amino acids: CASSLLTGGRDGYTF. CDR3 sequence (DNA): TGTGCCAGCAGCTTGTTAACAGGGGGTCGGGATGGCTACACCTTC.

The chain is built from TRBV5-1 and TRBJ2-5; D may be TRBD1 (6 bases). V was trimmed by 0 bases and J by 4 bases, leaving 10 bases between them. Germline values: CDR1 SGHRS, CDR2 YFSETQ. The CDR3 consists of 14 residues. The CDR3 bases are TGCGCCAGCAGCTTGGCCGTACAGGGAGAGACCCAGTACTTC. Its translation is CASSLAVQGETQYF. Combining the CDR3 with reference TRBV5-1 and TRBJ2-5 gives the whole variable domain KAGVTQTPRYLIKTRGQQVTLSCSPISGHRSVSWYQQTPGQGLQFLFEYFSETQRNKGNFPGRFSGRQFSNSRSEMNVSTLELGDSALYLCASSLAVQGETQYFGPGTRLLVL.

The chain's CDR3 is CASSGGRWGYEQYF. The CDR3, as DNA: TGCGCCAGCAGCGGGGGACGGTGGGGCTACGAGCAGTACTTC. This sequence joins TRBV5-1 and TRBJ2-7, with D perhaps being TRBD1 or TRBD2 (5 bases each). Germline CDR1 SGHRS, CDR2 YFSETQ. Trimming left V 4 bases short and J 3 bases short, with 14 bases between. CDR3 length: 14 amino acids.

V gene TRBV6-1 combines with J gene TRBJ1-2, with a possible D match to TRBD1 (5 bases). Trimming removed 4 bases from V and 6 bases from J, with 15 bases in between. Germline V lookup: CDR1 MNHNS, CDR2 SASEGT. The CDR3 covers 14 residues. Here the CDR3 DNA reads TGTGCCAGCAGTGCCCAAGGTTCGGGGCATGGCTACACCTTC. Translated: CASSAQGSGHGYTF.

The CDR3 here is CASSLNSDYGYTF. Here the CDR3 DNA reads TGTGCCAGCAGCCTCAACTCGGACTATGGCTACACCTTC. V gene TRBV4-2 combines with J gene TRBJ1-2; D is uncertain. Germline CDR1 is LGHNA and CDR2 is YNFKEQ. This CDR3 is built from 13 residues. Deletions cut 4 bases from V and 3 bases from J, with 9 bases between.

This clone was seen once. The chain carries TRBV18 and TRBJ1-1, with unresolved D. CDR1 and CDR2 (germline): KGHSH, LQKENI. There are 14 residues in the CDR3. Trimming took 1 base from V and 4 from J, leaving 10 bases between them. DNA for the CDR3: TGTGCCAGCTCACCACGCGGGCCGGCCACTGAAGCTTTCTTT. Protein: CASSPRGPATEAFF.

The chain has TRBV7-9 and TRBJ1-2; D remains ambiguous. Trimming shortened V by 11 bases and J by 5 bases, and 12 bases separated the two germline ends. The CDR3 spans 11 residues. Per germline, CDR1 SEHNR and CDR2 FQNEAQ (reference sequence). CDR3 region: CAGWNRYGYTF. The DNA for the CDR3 is TGTGCCGGATGGAATCGGTATGGCTACACCTTC.

The chain employs TRBV19 and TRBJ2-1, with a possible D match to TRBD2 (7 bases). The germline V gene has CDR1 LNHDA and CDR2 SQIVND (reference sequence). V gave up 6 bases and J gave up 9 bases, with 21 bases separating them. CDR3 size: 15 residues. CDR3 loop: CASRDSGGAISEQFF. CDR3 DNA sequence: TGTGCCAGTAGAGACAGTGGGGGGGCCATCAGTGAGCAGTTCTTC.

This clone was seen only once. This chain connects TRBV28 to TRBJ2-7; 9 nucleotides match TRBD1. The length of the CDR3 is 13 residues. The germline V gene encodes CDR1 MDHEN and CDR2 SYDVKM. V dropped 6 bases and J dropped 5; count of bases not matched to a gene: 5. This CDR3 is CASRQQGAHEQYF. The CDR3 nucleotides are TGTGCCAGCAGGCAACAGGGGGCCCACGAGCAGTACTTC.

V gene TRBV2 combines with J gene TRBJ2-7; possible D gene TRBD1, 6 bases. CDR1 is SNHLY and CDR2 is FYNNEI in the germline V gene. The V and J ends lost 8 bases and 5 bases respectively, with 16 bases between them. The CDR3 has 13 amino acids. The CDR3 is CASHIGQPHEQYF. The CDR3 DNA follows: TGTGCCAGCCACATTGGACAGCCTCACGAGCAGTACTTC.

CDR3 in amino acids: CASSLSGGSTDTQYF. The DNA for the CDR3 is TGCGCCAGCAGCTTGAGCGGGGGGAGCACAGATACGCAGTATTTT. This sequence joins TRBV5-1 and TRBJ2-3, with 9 bases fitting TRBD2. J gave up 0 bases and V 1 base, and 0 bases lay outside the gene matches. Germline CDR1 SGHRS, CDR2 YFSETQ. This CDR3 has 15 residues. Full variable domain (rest looked up from reference TRBV5-1 and TRBJ2-3): KAGVTQTPRYLIKTRGQQVTLSCSPISGHRSVSWYQQTPGQGLQFLFEYFSETQRNKGNFPGRFSGRQFSNSRSEMNVSTLELGDSALYLCASSLSGGSTDTQYFGPGTRLTVL.

This sequence joins TRBV6-1 and TRBJ2-5; D might be TRBD2 (6 bases). The CDR3 is 15 amino acids. CDR1 and CDR2 (germline): MNHNS, SASEGT. V lost 2 bases and J 2 bases, leaving 12 bases between the germline ends. CDR3 loop: CASSEFKEGQETQYF. In DNA, the CDR3 is TGTGCCAGCAGTGAATTTAAGGAGGGTCAAGAGACCCAGTACTTC.

The count of this clone is one. The genes are TRBV14 and TRBJ2-5, with D perhaps TRBD2 (6 bases). Germline values: CDR1 SGHDN, CDR2 FVKESK. V lost 4 bases and J 2 bases, leaving 17 bases between the germline ends. The CDR3 sequence is 16 residues long. The CDR3 bases are TGTGCCAGCAGCCTAAGGGGTGGAGGGAGACAAGAGACCCAGTACTTC. As protein: CASSLRGGGRQETQYF.